One and the same sample provided the 17 T cell receptor beta chains below, sequenced in a study of human T cells and chemical hapten exposure. TCRdb called the RACE reads again in MiXCR, with one record for every CDR3 protein. Counted here are tens of thousands of distinct CDR3 sequences, around 30% occurring once; the ten biggest clones make up more than 7%. Documented time point: patch test 1, 2 weeks after DPC sensitization. The treatment denotes: therapeutic diphenylcyclopropenone sensitization with weekly scalp DPC. Material: whole blood, obtained in connection with sensitization to the hapten diphenylcyclopropenone (DPC). These receptor sequences come from a man aged 40-49 years with alopecia areata. Some clones in this sample may be carry-over from other donors' samples.

The rearrangement joins TRBV24-1 to TRBJ2-2, with 14 bases that match TRBD2. CDR3 length: 18 amino acids. V gave up 3 bases and J gave up 5 bases; unmatched junction bases: 7. Germline V gives CDR1 KGHDR, CDR2 SFDVKD. CDR3: CATSDSSGLAGGTGELFF. The CDR3 DNA is TGTGCCACCAGTGATAGCAGCGGACTAGCGGGAGGTACCGGGGAGCTGTTTTTT.

Worth noting for this clonotype: One junction end disagrees with the germline gene, perhaps due to a read error. This chain uses TRBV5-1 with TRBJ1-5; tentatively, D is TRBD1 (5 bases). This CDR3 contains 12 residues. The germline V gene encodes CDR1 SGHRS and CDR2 YFSETQ. The CDR3 coding sequence is TGCGCTAGCAGGCAGGGAGAAGGTCCCCAGCATTTT. As protein: CASRQGEGPQHF.

This clonotype has only a few counts. The chain couples TRBV20-1 to TRBJ2-5; TRBD2 might be the D (5 bases). The ends were cut back, 0 bases at V and 7 bases at J, with 30 bases in the middle. From germline, CDR1 is DFQATT and CDR2 SNEGSKA (reference sequence). There are 19 residues in the CDR3. In DNA, the CDR3 is TGCAGTGCTAGAGATCGAGTGGTGTGGGAGCCCCAGAACATAGCGACCCAGTACTTC. Protein: CSARDRVVWEPQNIATQYF.

The chain carries TRBV12-3 or TRBV12-4 and TRBJ2-3; 10 bases align to TRBD2. V trimming: 3 bases; J trimming: 8 bases; junction bases outside the gene matches: 11. The CDR3 consists of 16 residues. CDR3 residues: CASSFGASGRWSTQYF. CDR3 sequence (DNA): TGTGCCAGCAGTTTCGGGGCTAGCGGGAGATGGAGTACGCAGTATTTT.

This clonotype was seen just once. V is TRBV20-1 and J is TRBJ1-6; D call uncertain. CDR1 DFQATT and CDR2 SNEGSKA come from the germline V gene (reference sequence). The CDR3 is 13 amino acids. Trimming removed 6 bases from V and 0 bases from J, with 6 bases in between. CDR3 sequence (DNA): TGCAGTGCCGCCACCTCCTATAATTCACCCCTCCACTTT. It translates to CSAATSYNSPLHF.

A remark on this clonotype: A junction boundary mismatches the germline segment, possibly from a read error. The rearrangement joins TRBV7-8 to TRBJ1-1; 7 bases are a match to TRBD1. Germline V lookup: CDR1 SGHVS, CDR2 FQNEAQ. The CDR3 is 14 residues long. The CDR3 loop is CASSYTGPGQTPGF. In DNA form, the CDR3 reads TGTGCCAGCAGCTACACTGGTCCGGGACAGACTCCTGGTTTT.

The V gene is TRBV9, the J gene TRBJ2-7; D is undetermined. Trimming pared 0 bases from V and 5 bases from J, leaving 12 bases between. Per germline, CDR1 SGDLS and CDR2 YYNGEE. The CDR3 runs to 14 residues. CDR3 sequence (DNA): TGTGCCAGCAGCGTAGCCAGGTCTGGGGACGAGCAGTACTTC. Translating gives CASSVARSGDEQYF.

The gene calls are TRBV29-1 and TRBJ1-1, with D possibly being TRBD1 (6 bases). The V end was cut by 4 bases, the J end by 3 bases, with 9 bases between. The germline V gene encodes CDR1 SQVTM and CDR2 ANQGSEA. This CDR3 contains 12 residues. As DNA, the CDR3 is TGCAGCGTTGTTTGGGGGCACACTGAAGCTTTCTTT. Protein product: CSVVWGHTEAFF.

This clonotype was seen a handful of times. The rearrangement joins TRBV23-1 to TRBJ2-7; 12 bases agree with TRBD1. TRBV23-1 is sorted into the ORF group, with uncertain function. V shed 8 bases and J 2 bases; nucleotides not matched to a gene: 16. The CDR3 extends over 18 amino acids. The CDR3 region is CASSGGDRGRVSPYEQYF. In DNA, the CDR3 is TGCGCCAGCTCCGGGGGGGACAGGGGGCGCGTAAGCCCCTACGAGCAGTACTTC.

This clonotype was counted many times. The rearrangement links TRBV7-2 to TRBJ2-3; 9 bases line up with TRBD2. The CDR3 is made up of 15 amino acids. The germline V gene has CDR1 SGHTA and CDR2 FQGNSA. V dropped 2 bases and J dropped 5; count of bases not matched to a gene: 5. The CDR3 sequence is CASSLLAGWGDTQYF. CDR3 bases: TGTGCCAGCAGCTTACTAGCGGGATGGGGAGATACGCAGTATTTT.

The genes are TRBV2 and TRBJ1-4, with a tentative D call TRBD1 (6 bases). Germline V lookup: CDR1 SNHLY, CDR2 FYNNEI. This CDR3 has 14 residues. Trimming took 6 bases from V and 2 from J, leaving 10 bases between them. CDR3 sequence reads: CASRDQGTNEKLFF. The CDR3 region has the DNA TGTGCCAGCAGGGATCAGGGGACTAATGAAAAACTGTTTTTT.

J is TRBJ1-1 and V is TRBV12-3 or TRBV12-4; 9 bases are shared with TRBD1. Trimming cost V 6 bases and J 3 bases; bases outside gene matches: 8. This CDR3 has 15 residues. Written as DNA, the CDR3 is TGTGCCAGCAGCCGGGACAGGGCCTGGTACACTGAAGCTTTCTTT. Its protein is CASSRDRAWYTEAFF.

This clonotype was found a few times. The chain links TRBV7-2 to TRBJ1-5, with TRBD1 as a possible D gene (6 bases). Germline lookup yields CDR1 SGHTA and CDR2 FQGNSA. V was clipped by 0 bases and J by 4 bases, with 10 bases between them. CDR3 length: 15 residues. CDR3 coding DNA: TGTGCCAGCAGCTTAGCGGGGGCTGGGAATCAGCCCCAGCATTTT. Its translation is CASSLAGAGNQPQHF.

This clonotype came up a few times. The J gene is TRBJ1-1, the V gene TRBV28; 9 positions agree with TRBD1. Germline values: CDR1 MDHEN, CDR2 SYDVKM. The CDR3 totals 15 residues. Germline trimming cut 5 bases from V and 1 base from J; bases unmatched to any gene: 5. Here the CDR3 DNA reads TGTGCCAGCAGTGCCAGGACAGGGGAGAACACTGAAGCTTTCTTT. Translation gives CASSARTGENTEAFF.

The sample holds a few counts of this clonotype. The chain has TRBV28 and TRBJ2-7; D could derive from TRBD1 or TRBD2 (5 bases each). This CDR3 contains 13 residues. Trimming pared 6 bases from V and 2 bases from J, leaving 11 bases between. Germline loops: CDR1 MDHEN, CDR2 SYDVKM. CDR3 residues: CASRRGSTYEQYF. Here the CDR3 DNA reads TGTGCCAGCAGACGGGGCAGTACCTACGAGCAGTACTTC.

This clonotype was counted a few times. The V call is TRBV28, the J call TRBJ2-3; TRBD1 agrees at 7 bases. This CDR3 is 15 amino acids long. Trimming cost V 5 bases and J 3 bases; bases outside gene matches: 8. Germline CDR1 and CDR2: MDHEN and SYDVKM. The CDR3: CASSTSTGYTDTQYF. CDR3 coding DNA: TGTGCCAGCAGTACCTCGACAGGGTATACAGATACGCAGTATTTT.

This chain uses TRBV4-3 with TRBJ2-7; perhaps D is TRBD1 or TRBD2 (5 bases each). The CDR3 is 14 amino acids. V was clipped by 4 bases and J by 0 bases, with 10 bases between them. Germline lookup yields CDR1 LGHNA and CDR2 YSLEER. The CDR3 loop is CASSPGPDSYEQYF. Written as DNA, the CDR3 is TGCGCCAGCAGCCCGGGACCGGACTCCTACGAGCAGTACTTC.